One T cell receptor beta chain is described in this entry. This sample is part of a study of blood T cell repertoires in COVID-19. The V gene's germline CDR1 is SGHVS and CDR2 FQNEAQ. Trimming pared 7 bases from V and 11 bases from J, leaving 13 bases between. CDR3 size: 11 residues. Clones were sequenced by immunoSEQ multiplex PCR, and TCRdb holds only the in-frame ones, with some missing. This sample has a few hundred thousand clones, with approximately 89% found just once. This chain uses TRBV7-8 with TRBJ2-3; D is perhaps TRBD1 (6 bases). The TCR originated in a woman in her fifties or sixties who had recovered from COVID-19. Sequenced material: PBMCs or T cells enriched from blood (not recorded which). CDR3 sequence reads: CASISEGGQYF. The CDR3 DNA sequence: TGTGCCAGCATCTCGGAAGGGGGGCAGTATTTT.